Presented here are 9 T cell receptor beta chains from one specimen sequenced in a study of chemoradiotherapy in HPV16-positive cancers. Libraries were prepared by immunoSEQ multiplex PCR; TCRdb keeps only in-frame clonotypes and omits some of them. Of about 68,000 clones listed, roughly 86% are singletons. The specimen comprised blood, sampled from a patient who underwent chemoradiotherapy. The receptors were sampled from a human donor with HPV-associated anogenital cancer.

The rearrangement uses TRBV6-5 and TRBJ1-2; D unresolved. Germline CDR1 reads MNHEY; CDR2 reads SVGAGI. Trimming shortened V by 6 bases and J by 4 bases, and 15 bases separated the two germline ends. The CDR3 totals 14 residues. In DNA, the CDR3 is TGTGCCAGCAGGGCAGGCCATTTGGGCTATGGCTACACCTTC. The encoded protein is CASRAGHLGYGYTF.

This sequence joins TRBV29-1 and TRBJ1-1, with no clear D. CDR1 is SQVTM, CDR2 ANQGSEA, per germline. The V gene lost 3 bases and the J gene lost 1 base, with 0 bases spanning the gap. The CDR3 is 10 residues long. The CDR3 is CSVENTEAFF. CDR3 coding DNA: TGCAGCGTTGAGAACACTGAAGCTTTCTTT. Supplemented by reference TRBV29-1 and TRBJ1-1, the full variable domain reads SAVISQKPSRDICQRGTSLTIQCQVDSQVTMMFWYRQQPGQSLTLIATANQGSEATYESGFVIDKFPISRPNLTFSTLTVSNMSPEDSSIYLCSVENTEAFFGQGTRLTVV.

This sequence joins TRBV5-1 and TRBJ1-1, with D maybe TRBD1 (5 bases). V was cut by 5 bases and J by 1 base, with 9 bases left in between. The CDR3 is made up of 13 amino acids. Germline V CDR1 and CDR2: SGHRS, YFSETQ. In DNA form, the CDR3 reads TGCGCCAGCAGGATAGACAGGAACACTGAAGCTTTCTTT. Translated, it gives CASRIDRNTEAFF.

This clone is a singleton in its sample. The rearrangement joins TRBV5-4 to TRBJ1-1; 12 bases align to TRBD1. The CDR3 sequence is 17 residues long. V trimming: 4 bases; J trimming: 4 bases; junction bases outside the gene matches: 11. CDR1 and CDR2 from the germline V gene are SGHNT and YYREEE (reference sequence). In DNA, the CDR3 is TGTGCCAGCAGCGCGGGGGGGACAGGGGGCATGGGCACTGAAGCTTTCTTT. As protein: CASSAGGTGGMGTEAFF.

This clone was seen a single time. Sequence at one end of the junction differs from germline and may be a read error. J is TRBJ2-1 and V is TRBV14; D might be TRBD2 (6 bases). Looked up from germline, CDR1 is SGHDN and CDR2 is FVKESK. This CDR3 spans 14 amino acids. The CDR3 is CASSQGGILIFPVF. CDR3 nucleotide sequence: TGTGCCAGCAGCCAAGGCGGGATCCTAATATTTCCGGTCTTC. The variable domain in full, with the rest retrieved from reference TRBV14 and TRBJ2-1, is EAGVTQFPSHSVIEKGQTVTLRCDPISGHDNLYWYRRVMGKEIKFLLHFVKESKQDESGMPNNRFLAERTGGTYSTLKVQPAELEDSGVYFCASSQGGILIFPVFGPGTRLTVL.

The chain employs TRBV15 and TRBJ2-3; 8 positions match TRBD2. Germline V gene sequence: CDR1 LNHNV, CDR2 YYDKDF (reference sequence). V lost 1 base, J lost 7 bases, and 13 bases stayed unmatched. This CDR3 has 17 residues. CDR3 in DNA: TGTGCCACCAGCAGAGGTGGCGGGAGGCCTCCCTCCAATACGCAGTATTTT. It specifies CATSRGGGRPPSNTQYF.

The V gene is TRBV30, the J gene TRBJ1-1; D gene uncertain. The CDR3 has 11 amino acids. Germline V gene lookup returns CDR1 GTSNPN and CDR2 SVGIG (reference sequence). The V gene lost 3 bases and the J gene lost 6 bases, with 8 bases spanning the gap. This chain's CDR3 is CAWSGAPEAFF. CDR3 bases: TGTGCCTGGAGCGGAGCTCCTGAAGCTTTCTTT.

This chain joins TRBV6-5 and TRBJ2-2; the match to TRBD2 covers 9 bases. The CDR3 is made up of 16 amino acids. Germline V CDR1 and CDR2: MNHEY, SVGAGI. V was pared by 2 bases and J by 3 bases, with 4 bases of the junction left unmatched. CDR3 nucleotide sequence: TGTGCCAGCAGTTACGAGAGCGGGGGGTACACCGGGGAGCTGTTTTTT. It yields the protein CASSYESGGYTGELFF.

This clone was recorded once. V and J are TRBV28 and TRBJ1-1; D gene uncertain. Germline-derived CDR1 and CDR2 are MDHEN and SYDVKM. The CDR3 runs to 12 residues. V was cut by 7 bases and J by 5 bases, with 11 bases left in between. The CDR3 reads CASMLDWTEAFF. The DNA of the CDR3 is TGTGCCAGCATGTTGGATTGGACTGAAGCTTTCTTT.